The clone carrying this T cell receptor beta chain occurred once. Its matching antigen is unknown. The analysis combined second doses at about 4 or about 12 weeks. These data are taken from a study of T cell responses to AZD1222 COVID-19 vaccine. General study results and limits: Receipt of two AZD1222 doses was followed by a rise in Spike-specific TCR breadth and depth.

This CDR3 has 15 residues. The V and J ends lost 10 bases and 5 bases, in that order; junction bases with no gene match: 9. CDR1 is MDHEN, CDR2 SYDVKM, per germline. Sequencing used immunoSEQ multiplex PCR; TCRdb keeps in-frame clones, though not all of them. This table has fewer than 150,000 clones, roughly 87% appearing once. This sequence joins TRBV28 and TRBJ2-2; 11 bases line up with TRBD2. The receptor was derived from an adult who received the AZD1222 COVID-19 vaccine. Sample: peripheral blood, taken 28 days after the second AZD1222 dose. As DNA, the CDR3 is TGTGCCACCTCACTCACTAGCGGGAGAACCGGGGAGCTGTTTTTT. This sequence encodes CATSLTSGRTGELFF.